One sample yielded the 6 T cell receptor beta chains listed below, sequenced in a study of T-cell reconstitution after alpha-beta-depleted transplantation in children. It was with unique molecular identifiers that the TCRbeta library was prepared. TCRdb used MiXCR to reprocess the PCR reads, holding one entry per CDR3 protein. The repertoire has a few hundred thousand distinct CDR3 sequences, around 13% of them found once; the top ten carry about 5%. The sequencing here drew on PBMCs from the stem cell graft donor, taken from the stem cell graft. The source of these receptors is a human donor who donated a stem cell graft to a child with combined immunodeficiency.

This clonotype was counted many times. The V and J genes are TRBV27 and TRBJ2-5; no clear D. With 8 bases removed from V and 0 bases from J, the gap between germline ends came to 10 bases. From germline, CDR1 is MNHEY and CDR2 SMNVEV (reference sequence). The CDR3 spans 13 residues. CDR3 protein: CASGLGYQETQYF. The CDR3 DNA reads as TGTGCCAGCGGCCTCGGGTACCAAGAGACCCAGTACTTC.

This clonotype was found a few times. The rearrangement links TRBV7-6 to TRBJ2-3; 9 positions match TRBD2. This CDR3 region has 16 residues. The trim removed 5 bases at V and 2 bases at J, leaving 8 bases unmatched. Germline assignment: CDR1 SGHVS and CDR2 FNYEAQ. CDR3 sequence: CASSPRLAVTTDTQYF. The CDR3 bases are TGTGCCAGCAGCCCGCGACTAGCGGTAACCACAGATACGCAGTATTTT.

The CDR3 region is CSASNRNEQFF. The CDR3 nucleotides are TGCAGTGCTAGTAATAGAAATGAGCAGTTCTTC. The chain links TRBV20-1 to TRBJ2-1; D remains unclear. Trimming shortened V by 3 bases and J by 7 bases, and 7 bases separated the two germline ends. In germline, CDR1 is DFQATT, CDR2 SNEGSKA (reference sequence). This CDR3 is built from 11 residues.

At least ten counts were recorded for this clonotype. The CDR3 nucleotides are TGTGCCAGCAGCCGACTAGCGGGAATGGAAGAGACCCAGTACTTC. This encodes CASSRLAGMEETQYF. The V and J genes are TRBV7-8 and TRBJ2-5; TRBD2 matches at 11 bases. The germline V gene has CDR1 SGHVS and CDR2 FQNEAQ. CDR3 length: 15 residues. V trimming: 5 bases; J trimming: 3 bases; junction bases outside the gene matches: 5.

With respect to this clonotype: A much more abundant neighbour one base away suggests this may be a read error. The chain recombines TRBV20-1 with TRBJ2-7, with D unclear. Per germline, CDR1 DFQATT and CDR2 SNEGSKA (reference sequence). CDR3 length: 13 amino acids. CDR3 loop: CSAWEPPSCEQYF. CDR3 nucleotides: TGCAGTGCCTGGGAACCTCCCTCCTGCGAGCAGTACTTC.

Many counts were recorded for this clonotype. The chain uses TRBV2 and TRBJ2-1; D is possibly TRBD1 (5 bases). Germline assignment: CDR1 SNHLY and CDR2 FYNNEI. The CDR3 is made up of 16 amino acids. Between the trimmed V and J ends, which lost 7 bases and 6 bases, there was a span of 22 bases. The CDR3 nucleotides read TGTGCCAGCACTCCCACGGACATCTTCTTCCCCAATGAGCAGTTCTTC. Translating it yields CASTPTDIFFPNEQFF.